The source of this T cell receptor beta chain is a study of PD-1 blockade in classical Hodgkin lymphoma. Study information: Treatment was intravenous nivolumab, 3 mg/kg every 2 weeks, until progression.

The sample's time point: cycle 4 day 1 (C4D1), after 6 weeks of nivolumab. Every patient was affected by relapse after autologous stem cell transplantation, while exposure to brentuximab vedotin was not uniform. Assay used: immunoSEQ multiplex PCR; TCRdb lists only in-frame clones, some missing. Found here are roughly 51,000 clones, about 75% of them singletons; the top ten hold approximately 12%. Study-level findings and limits: Significantly greater TCR diversity emerged by C4D1 in CD4+ cells but not CD8+ cells. Complete responders' diversity at baseline resembled that of newly diagnosed patients.

Note on this clone: Its target is unknown.

Trimming pared 4 bases from V and 2 bases from J, leaving 11 bases between. This CDR3 region has 14 residues. Germline V gene data show CDR1 as LNHDA and CDR2 as SQIVND (reference sequence). The sequence derives from a human donor with classical Hodgkin lymphoma. The V gene is TRBV19, the J gene TRBJ2-5; D gene uncertain. The specimen comprised peripheral blood mononuclear cells (PBMCs), sampled before the fourth cycle of nivolumab. CDR3 protein: CASSKVGRQETQYF. The CDR3, as DNA: TGTGCCAGTAGTAAGGTTGGGCGGCAAGAGACCCAGTACTTC.